The next 18 T cell receptor beta chains were all read from a single sample in a study of T cells after yellow fever vaccination. In TCRdb, the 5' RACE reads were re-called with MiXCR into one record per CDR3 protein. The table includes roughly 320,000 distinct CDR3 sequences, about 10% detected once. This sample comprised CD4+ T cells sorted from PBMCs, obtained 45 days after the yellow fever booster vaccination. The receptors originated from a man aged 18-30 years who received the YFV17D yellow fever vaccine.

In this sample, this clonotype turned up many times. This chain uses TRBV4-2 with TRBJ2-7; 7 nucleotides line up with TRBD1. V was clipped by 3 bases and J by 2 bases; unmatched bases: 4. This CDR3 has 14 residues. Germline lookup yields CDR1 LGHNA and CDR2 YNFKEQ. For the CDR3, the DNA is TGTGCCAGCAGCCAGAACGGACAGGCCTACGAGCAGTACTTC. It is translated as CASSQNGQAYEQYF.

This rearrangement joins TRBV20-1 to TRBJ1-4; D is possibly TRBD1 (6 bases). The CDR3 sequence is 14 residues long. CDR1 DFQATT and CDR2 SNEGSKA come from the germline V gene (reference sequence). The ends were cut back, 0 bases at V and 5 bases at J, with 10 bases in the middle. The CDR3 protein is CSARDHRENEKLFF. The DNA for the CDR3 is TGCAGTGCTAGAGATCACAGGGAAAATGAAAAACTGTTTTTT.

Only a few counts were recorded for this clonotype. The J gene is TRBJ1-6, the V gene TRBV12-3 or TRBV12-4; maybe TRBD1 (5 bases). The CDR3 spans 15 residues. Deletions cut 2 bases from V and 9 bases from J, with 14 bases between. The CDR3 here is CASSLTAGLGSPLHF. CDR3 DNA sequence: TGTGCCAGCAGTTTAACAGCGGGGCTAGGTTCACCCCTCCACTTT.

This chain joins TRBV10-3 and TRBJ1-1; a possible D gene is TRBD1 (5 bases). CDR3 length: 15 amino acids. Germline V gene sequence: CDR1 ENHRY, CDR2 SYGVKD. With 0 bases removed from V and 0 bases from J, the gap between germline ends came to 8 bases. The CDR3 nucleotides are TGTGCCATCAGTGAGTCGAGGGGTGTGAACACTGAAGCTTTCTTT. Its translation is CAISESRGVNTEAFF.

The chain combines TRBV7-2 with TRBJ2-7, with D maybe TRBD2 (7 bases). The length of the CDR3 is 18 residues. V lost 1 base and J lost 0, with 19 bases in between. Germline V lookup: CDR1 SGHTA, CDR2 FQGNSA. CDR3 DNA: TGTGCCAGCAGCTTAGTGGGGGGGCCAAAAGCCAGCTCCTACGAGCAGTACGTC. Translation gives CASSLVGGPKASSYEQYV.

The sample holds many counts of this clonotype. The chain recombines TRBV19 with TRBJ1-5; D gene uncertain. V lost 10 bases, J lost 2 bases, and 9 bases lay in between. The germline CDR1 and CDR2 sequences are LNHDA and SQIVND (reference sequence). CDR3 length equals 12 residues. The CDR3 DNA follows: TGTGCCACCACCCCCGGCAATCAGCCCCAGCATTTT. As protein: CATTPGNQPQHF.

This clonotype was detected a few times. The CDR3 coding sequence is TGTGCCAGCAGTTACTCTCCCGGGCGGGGGTTCTCCTACGAGCAGTACTTC. This translates into CASSYSPGRGFSYEQYF. This chain links TRBV6-2 or TRBV6-3 with TRBJ2-7, with TRBD2 matching over 7 bases. The CDR3 totals 17 residues. V was clipped by 0 bases and J by 0 bases; unmatched bases: 8. Germline values: CDR1 MNHEY, CDR2 SVGEGT.

This clonotype has ten or more counts. This rearrangement joins TRBV10-3 to TRBJ2-3; 12 bases map to TRBD2. The CDR3 contains 16 residues. CDR1 and CDR2 from the germline V gene are ENHRY and SYGVKD. The trim removed 6 bases at V and 8 bases at J, leaving 12 bases unmatched. CDR3 in amino acids: CAISGTSGLSGGTQYF. The CDR3 nucleotides are TGTGCCATCAGCGGGACTAGCGGGTTATCAGGGGGTACGCAGTATTTT.

The CDR3 protein is CAISATDRGGNEQFF. The CDR3 DNA follows: TGTGCCATCAGTGCCACGGACAGGGGCGGGAATGAGCAGTTCTTC. V and J are TRBV10-3 and TRBJ2-1, with 9 bases aligning to TRBD1. The V gene end was trimmed by 4 bases and the J gene end by 7 bases; junction bases not matched to a gene: 8. CDR1 and CDR2 from the germline V gene are ENHRY and SYGVKD. This CDR3 has 15 amino acids.

This clonotype was observed many times. V gene TRBV4-2 combines with J gene TRBJ2-7; 10 bases fit TRBD1. Germline V gene sequence: CDR1 LGHNA, CDR2 YNFKEQ. This CDR3 contains 15 residues. V was clipped by 5 bases and J by 3 bases; unmatched bases: 7. Here the CDR3 reads CASSDTGTGVYEQYF. The CDR3 nucleotides read TGTGCCAGCAGCGACACCGGGACAGGGGTCTACGAGCAGTACTTC.

The table lists this clonotype with a few counts. The chain combines TRBV20-1 with TRBJ2-7, with D perhaps matching TRBD2 (6 bases). The V gene's germline CDR1 is DFQATT and CDR2 SNEGSKA (reference sequence). Trimming stripped 0 bases from V and 0 bases from J, with 12 bases between. This CDR3 comprises 15 residues. CDR3 DNA sequence: TGCAGTGCTAGAGATAACCAGGGACTCTCCTACGAGCAGTACGTC. Its translation is CSARDNQGLSYEQYV.

This chain joins TRBV29-1 and TRBJ1-2; TRBD1 matches 8 bases. The trim removed 4 bases at V and 4 bases at J, leaving 5 bases unmatched. CDR1 and CDR2 (germline): SQVTM, ANQGSEA. This CDR3 comprises 13 residues. Written as DNA, the CDR3 is TGCAGCGTTGGGGACAGGAGAAGCTATGGCTACACCTTC. Amino acids: CSVGDRRSYGYTF.

This clonotype was seen only a few times. The chain combines TRBV7-2 with TRBJ2-3; 8 bases are shared with TRBD2. The germline V gene encodes CDR1 SGHTA and CDR2 FQGNSA. V lost 1 base, J lost 2 bases, and 5 bases stayed unmatched. The CDR3 extends over 16 amino acids. CDR3 DNA sequence: TGTGCCAGCAGCTTAGTTTCTAGCGGGTACACAGATACGCAGTATTTT. Translation: CASSLVSSGYTDTQYF.

The rearrangement links TRBV6-6 to TRBJ2-3; TRBD2 agrees at 9 bases. The CDR3 sequence is 17 residues long. The germline V gene has CDR1 MNHNY and CDR2 SVGAGI (reference sequence). Trimming at V came to 4 bases and at J to 5 bases, leaving 13 bases not matched to a gene. Here the CDR3 reads CASSLALAGPMGDTQYF. DNA for the CDR3: TGTGCCAGCAGTTTGGCGCTAGCGGGACCTATGGGAGATACGCAGTATTTT.

The V call is TRBV18, the J call TRBJ2-7; 13 bases line up with TRBD2. Trimming cost V 3 bases and J 3 bases; bases outside gene matches: 2. Germline V gives CDR1 KGHSH, CDR2 LQKENI. CDR3 length: 15 amino acids. CDR3 region: CASSPGLAGIYEQYV. DNA of the CDR3: TGTGCCAGCTCACCGGGACTAGCGGGGATCTACGAGCAGTACGTC.

The rearrangement joins TRBV18 to TRBJ1-1; D remains unclear. This CDR3 region has 13 residues. CDR1 is KGHSH and CDR2 is LQKENI in the germline V gene. The V end lost 3 bases, the J end lost 6 bases, and 11 bases lay between the germline ends. The CDR3 DNA is TGTGCCAGCTCACCGGTAAGGGTCCCTGAAGCTTTCTTT. Amino acids: CASSPVRVPEAFF.

The chain has TRBV15 and TRBJ1-2, with D possibly TRBD1 on 5 matching bases. The CDR3 totals 16 residues. Trimming cost V 5 bases and J 4 bases, with 20 bases left between them. CDR1 is LNHNV and CDR2 is YYDKDF in the germline V gene (reference sequence). In DNA form, the CDR3 reads TGTGCCACCAGCGTAGGTATGACGACAGCAACCTATGGCTACACCTTC. Translation: CATSVGMTTATYGYTF.

This sequence joins TRBV27 and TRBJ2-5; TRBD2 might be the D (6 bases). The CDR3 totals 14 residues. V was cut by 5 bases and J by 5 bases, with 15 bases left in between. CDR1 and CDR2 from the germline V gene are MNHEY and SMNVEV (reference sequence). For the CDR3, the DNA is TGTGCCAGCAGTAAGGAGGGTAGGGGCGAGACCCAGTACTTC. Amino acids: CASSKEGRGETQYF.